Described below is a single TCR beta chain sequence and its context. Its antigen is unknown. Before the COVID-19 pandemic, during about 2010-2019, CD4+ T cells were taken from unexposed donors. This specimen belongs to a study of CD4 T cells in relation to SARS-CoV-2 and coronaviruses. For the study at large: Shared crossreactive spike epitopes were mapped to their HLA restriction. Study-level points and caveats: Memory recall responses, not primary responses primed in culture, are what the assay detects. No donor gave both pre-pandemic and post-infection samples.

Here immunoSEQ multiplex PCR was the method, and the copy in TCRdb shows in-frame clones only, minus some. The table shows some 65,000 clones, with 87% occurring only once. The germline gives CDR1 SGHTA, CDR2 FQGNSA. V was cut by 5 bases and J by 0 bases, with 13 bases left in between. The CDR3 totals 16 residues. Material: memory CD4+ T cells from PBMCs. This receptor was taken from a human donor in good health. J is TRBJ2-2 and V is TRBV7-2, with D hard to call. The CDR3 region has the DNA TGTGCCAGCAGCCCTCAAGCAGTCGCGAACACCGGGGAGCTGTTTTTT. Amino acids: CASSPQAVANTGELFF. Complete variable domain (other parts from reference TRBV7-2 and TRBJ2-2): GAGVSQSPSNKVTEKGKDVELRCDPISGHTALYWYRQSLGQGLEFLIYFQGNSAPDKSGLPSDRFSAERTGGSVSTLTIQRTQQEDSAVYLCASSPQAVANTGELFFGEGSRLTVL.